The 23 T cell receptor beta chains below all came from one sample that was sequenced in a study of cytomegalovirus exposure and HLA in healthy donors. This PCR relied on a set of 60 Vbeta primers and 13 Jbeta primers. Generated by immunoSEQ multiplex PCR, the TCRdb table keeps only in-frame clones and is missing some. Among roughly 240,000 clones listed, roughly 82% were seen once. Sequencing was carried out using PBMCs. These receptors were taken from a woman aged 40 to 49 in good health and CMV-seropositive.

This chain connects TRBV18 to TRBJ1-3; 8 bases agree with TRBD1. The germline V gene encodes CDR1 KGHSH and CDR2 LQKENI. Unmatched junction bases numbered 14, after V lost 4 bases and J lost 0 bases. The CDR3 is made up of 19 amino acids. In nucleotides, the CDR3 is TGTGCCAGCTCACTATACCCGGGACAGGAAAGTTTCTCTGGAAACACCATATATTTT. Its protein is CASSLYPGQESFSGNTIYF.

This clone was seen just once. The V gene is TRBV19, the J gene TRBJ1-5; D unclear. The germline gives CDR1 LNHDA, CDR2 SQIVND (reference sequence). V lost 1 base and J lost 0, with 7 bases in between. The length of the CDR3 is 15 residues. The CDR3 sequence: CASSIGVNSNQPQHF. Written as DNA, the CDR3 is TGTGCCAGTAGTATAGGAGTGAATAGCAATCAGCCCCAGCATTTT.

This chain joins TRBV5-6 and TRBJ2-2, with 7 bases aligning to TRBD1. CDR1 and CDR2 (germline): SGHDT, YYEEEE. This CDR3 spans 13 amino acids. Unmatched junction bases numbered 2, after V lost 4 bases and J lost 5 bases. The CDR3 coding sequence is TGTGCCAGCAGCACAGGGGTAACCGGGGAGCTGTTTTTT. It encodes CASSTGVTGELFF. The full variable domain, its missing parts supplied by reference TRBV5-6 and TRBJ2-2, is DAGVTQSPTHLIKTRGQQVTLRCSPKSGHDTVSWYQQALGQGPQFIFQYYEEEERQRGNFPDRFSGHQFPNYSSELNVNALLLGDSALYLCASSTGVTGELFFGEGSRLTVL.

This clone was recorded once. The chain links TRBV11-2 to TRBJ1-2; 9 bases line up with TRBD1. Germline values: CDR1 SGHAT, CDR2 FQNNGV. The CDR3 loop spans 14 amino acids. Trimming removed 7 bases from V and 5 bases from J; junction bases left unmatched: 8. CDR3 in amino acids: CASTQGGQGYGYTF. CDR3 sequence (DNA): TGTGCCAGCACCCAAGGGGGACAGGGTTATGGCTACACCTTC. Looking up the rest from reference TRBV11-2 and TRBJ1-2 gives the full variable domain: EAGVAQSPRYKIIEKRQSVAFWCNPISGHATLYWYQQILGQGPKLLIQFQNNGVVDDSQLPKDRFSAERLKGVDSTLKIQPAKLEDSAVYLCASTQGGQGYGYTFGSGTRLTVV.

The chain combines TRBV7-7 with TRBJ2-5; TRBD1 aligns across 8 bases. Per germline, CDR1 SSHAT and CDR2 FNYEAQ (reference sequence). The CDR3 is 15 amino acids. V lost 5 bases to trimming and J lost 4 bases; unmatched junction nucleotides: 9. The CDR3 DNA is TGTGCCAGCAGCCCGACAGGGGCCGGACGAGAGACCCAGTACTTC. It codes for CASSPTGAGRETQYF.

The rearrangement uses TRBV9 and TRBJ1-5; D is possibly TRBD1 (6 bases). The CDR3 sequence is 14 residues long. Trimming shortened V by 0 bases and J by 5 bases, and 9 bases separated the two germline ends. The V gene's germline CDR1 is SGDLS and CDR2 YYNGEE. CDR3 coding DNA: TGTGCCAGCAGCGTAGGGACAGACCATCAGCCCCAGCATTTT. This sequence encodes CASSVGTDHQPQHF.

The V gene is TRBV5-4, the J gene TRBJ1-2; D possibly corresponds to TRBD1 (6 bases). Trimming stripped 4 bases from V and 6 bases from J, with 19 bases between. Germline CDR1 is SGHNT and CDR2 is YYREEE (reference sequence). CDR3 length: 15 amino acids. In DNA form, the CDR3 reads TGTGCCAGCAGCCCGGAGGGAGAGGGGGGGGATGGCTACACCTTC. Translation: CASSPEGEGGDGYTF.

V usage is TRBV5-1 and J usage is TRBJ2-7; 7 nucleotides align to TRBD1. CDR3 length equals 14 residues. V shed 4 bases, J shed 4 bases, and the junction held 8 bases outside the gene matches. The V gene's germline CDR1 is SGHRS and CDR2 YFSETQ. This CDR3 is CASSPRQGIYEQYF. CDR3 nucleotides: TGCGCCAGCAGCCCCCGACAGGGCATATACGAGCAGTACTTC.

The V call is TRBV10-3, the J call TRBJ1-5, with D maybe TRBD1 (5 bases). The CDR3 has 14 residues. Trimming took 8 bases from V and 1 from J, leaving 12 bases between them. Germline lookup yields CDR1 ENHRY and CDR2 SYGVKD. The CDR3: CAIRPGLSNQPQHF. The DNA of the CDR3 is TGTGCCATCCGACCGGGACTAAGCAATCAGCCCCAGCATTTT.

The V call is TRBV9, the J call TRBJ2-5; unclear D gene. The J call may not be correct, given that the DNA end is closer to TRBJ2-7. This CDR3 is 14 amino acids long. Germline assignment: CDR1 SGDLS and CDR2 YYNGEE. The CDR3 loop reads CASSVSNHDYEQYF. The DNA of the CDR3 is TGTGCCAGCAGCGTAAGTAACCACGACTACGAGCAGTACTTC.

This rearrangement joins TRBV5-6 to TRBJ1-1, with 7 bases that match TRBD1. Germline V lookup: CDR1 SGHDT, CDR2 YYEEEE. This CDR3 has 19 residues. Unmatched junction bases numbered 19, after V lost 2 bases and J lost 3 bases. The CDR3, as DNA: TGTGCCAGCAGCTTAACCGCCGGGACAGCGAGCCTAAGGTACACTGAAGCTTTCTTT. This gives the protein CASSLTAGTASLRYTEAFF.

J is TRBJ1-2 and V is TRBV7-9; tentatively, D is TRBD1 (6 bases). CDR1 is SEHNR and CDR2 is FQNEAQ in the germline V gene (reference sequence). The CDR3 runs to 15 residues. Between the trimmed V and J ends, which lost 4 bases and 4 bases, there was a span of 16 bases. The CDR3 nucleotides read TGTGCCAGCAGCTCCTCGGGCGGGGGCAGCTATGGCTACACCTTC. Its translation is CASSSSGGGSYGYTF.

This chain connects TRBV7-2 to TRBJ1-2, with D perhaps TRBD1 (5 bases). The CDR3 has 13 residues. V gave up 7 bases and J gave up 2 bases, with 11 bases separating them. Germline-derived CDR1 and CDR2 are SGHTA and FQGNSA. The CDR3 coding sequence is TGTGCCAGCAAACATAACAGGAACTATGGCTACACCTTC. Translation: CASKHNRNYGYTF.

The rearrangement joins TRBV19 to TRBJ2-3; D is perhaps TRBD2 (6 bases). Per germline, CDR1 LNHDA and CDR2 SQIVND (reference sequence). This CDR3 has 13 residues. V was pared by 3 bases and J by 6 bases, with 10 bases between. Written as DNA, the CDR3 is TGTGCCAGTAGTATTGACCGGGGGGATACGCAGTATTTT. Translated: CASSIDRGDTQYF.

The chain carries TRBV7-2 and TRBJ2-7; TRBD2 agrees at 9 bases. Germline assignment: CDR1 SGHTA and CDR2 FQGNSA. The CDR3 sequence is 14 residues long. Trimming took 5 bases from V and 1 from J; bases not matched to a gene: 3. CDR3 DNA: TGTGCCAGCAGCGAGGCGGGAGGGTCCTACGAGCAGTACTTC. Encoded protein: CASSEAGGSYEQYF. The variable domain in full, with the rest retrieved from reference TRBV7-2 and TRBJ2-7, is GAGVSQSPSNKVTEKGKDVELRCDPISGHTALYWYRQSLGQGLEFLIYFQGNSAPDKSGLPSDRFSAERTGGSVSTLTIQRTQQEDSAVYLCASSEAGGSYEQYFGPGTRLTVT.

V usage is TRBV7-9 and J usage is TRBJ1-5; D perhaps matches TRBD1 (5 bases). In germline, CDR1 is SEHNR, CDR2 FQNEAQ (reference sequence). Trimming took 5 bases from V and 6 from J, leaving 11 bases between them. This CDR3 region has 13 residues. The CDR3 spells CASSPGQTQPQHF. The CDR3 nucleotides are TGTGCCAGCAGCCCCGGACAAACTCAGCCCCAGCATTTT.

V is TRBV10-3 and J is TRBJ2-7, with 8 positions matching TRBD2. The CDR3 runs 15 residues. J was trimmed by 5 bases and V by 2 bases; bases with no gene match: 8. Germline CDR1 is ENHRY and CDR2 is SYGVKD. CDR3 nucleotides: TGTGCCATCAGTGAGAAAAGCGGGAGTAAGAACGAGCAGTACTTC. It translates to CAISEKSGSKNEQYF.

This clone was seen more than once but under ten times. The rearrangement uses TRBV28 and TRBJ2-5; maybe TRBD2 (6 bases). Per the germline V gene, CDR1 is MDHEN and CDR2 is SYDVKM. The CDR3 runs 18 residues. Trimming removed 3 bases at V and 5 bases at J, with 25 bases between. CDR3 in DNA: TGTGCCAGCAGTTTGCCCCAGACTAGTAACGGGGCCGGGGAGACCCAGTACTTC. Protein sequence: CASSLPQTSNGAGETQYF.

The chain couples TRBV7-2 to TRBJ2-4, with D perhaps matching TRBD1 (6 bases). V dropped 4 bases and J dropped 4 bases, with 8 bases sitting between them. Germline CDR1 SGHTA, CDR2 FQGNSA. CDR3 size: 13 residues. The CDR3 here is CASSSGQKNIQYF. In DNA, the CDR3 is TGTGCCAGCAGCTCCGGACAGAAAAACATTCAGTACTTC.

In its sample, this clone was seen once. The chain combines TRBV29-1 with TRBJ1-1; D unresolved. This CDR3 is built from 13 residues. Germline V gives CDR1 SQVTM, CDR2 ANQGSEA. The germline V and J ends were trimmed by 5 bases and 1 base, with 11 bases remaining between them. The CDR3 region is CSVQSGGNTEAFF. The CDR3 DNA reads TGCAGCGTTCAGTCGGGAGGGAACACTGAAGCTTTCTTT.

V usage is TRBV5-1 and J usage is TRBJ1-6; tentative D call: TRBD1 (6 bases). V was trimmed by 4 bases and J by 5 bases, leaving 13 bases between them. This CDR3 has 15 amino acids. Germline loops: CDR1 SGHRS, CDR2 YFSETQ. The CDR3 region is CASSSTGSNNSPLHF. CDR3 nucleotide sequence: TGCGCCAGCAGCAGTACAGGGAGCAATAATTCACCCCTCCACTTT.

J is TRBJ2-7 and V is TRBV28; D may be TRBD2 (6 bases). The CDR3 consists of 14 residues. Trimming took off 2 bases at V and 0 bases at J, with 8 bases between the two ends. The germline gives CDR1 MDHEN, CDR2 SYDVKM. DNA for the CDR3: TGTGCCAGCAGTTTAAGGGACTTCTCCTACGAGCAGTACTTC. Encoded protein: CASSLRDFSYEQYF.

This clone occurred once. The chain employs TRBV15 and TRBJ2-1, with 8 bases that match TRBD1. Trimming cost V 3 bases and J 3 bases; bases outside gene matches: 4. The CDR3 loop spans 15 amino acids. CDR1 and CDR2 from the germline V gene are LNHNV and YYDKDF (reference sequence). CDR3 DNA sequence: TGTGCCACCAGCAGGACAGGGGACAACTACAATGAGCAGTTCTTC. Translating gives CATSRTGDNYNEQFF.